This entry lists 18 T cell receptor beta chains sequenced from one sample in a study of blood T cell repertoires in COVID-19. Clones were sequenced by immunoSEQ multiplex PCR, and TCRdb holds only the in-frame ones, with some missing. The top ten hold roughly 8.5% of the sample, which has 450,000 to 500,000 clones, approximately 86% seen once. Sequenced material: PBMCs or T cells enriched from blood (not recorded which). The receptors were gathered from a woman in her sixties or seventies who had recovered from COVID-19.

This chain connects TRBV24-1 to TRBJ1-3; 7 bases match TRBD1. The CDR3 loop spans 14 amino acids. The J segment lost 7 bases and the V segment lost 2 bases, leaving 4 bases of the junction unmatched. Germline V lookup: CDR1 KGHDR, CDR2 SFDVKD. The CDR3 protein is CATSDSQGSNTIYF. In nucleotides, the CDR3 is TGTGCCACCAGTGATTCACAGGGGTCCAACACCATATATTTT.

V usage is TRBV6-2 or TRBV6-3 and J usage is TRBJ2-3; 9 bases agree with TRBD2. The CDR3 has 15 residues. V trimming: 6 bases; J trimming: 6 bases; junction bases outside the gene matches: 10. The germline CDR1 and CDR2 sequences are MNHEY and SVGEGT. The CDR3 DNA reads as TGTGCCAGCAGCCCCCAAGCGGGGGGTCGCGATACGCAGTATTTT. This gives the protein CASSPQAGGRDTQYF.

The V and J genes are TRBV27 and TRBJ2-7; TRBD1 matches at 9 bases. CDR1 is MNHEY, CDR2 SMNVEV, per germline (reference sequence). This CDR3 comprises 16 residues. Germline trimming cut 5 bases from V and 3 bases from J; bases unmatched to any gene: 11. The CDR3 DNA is TGTGCCAGCAGTGAGGACAGGGGATCATCATTCTACGAGCAGTACTTC. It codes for CASSEDRGSSFYEQYF.

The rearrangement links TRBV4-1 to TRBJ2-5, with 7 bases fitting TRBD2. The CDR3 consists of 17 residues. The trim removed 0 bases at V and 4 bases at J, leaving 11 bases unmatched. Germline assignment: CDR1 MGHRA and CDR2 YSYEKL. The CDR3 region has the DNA TGCGCCAGCAGCCAAGACCCGATGGGGGGGAATCGAGAGACCCAGTACTTC. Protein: CASSQDPMGGNRETQYF.

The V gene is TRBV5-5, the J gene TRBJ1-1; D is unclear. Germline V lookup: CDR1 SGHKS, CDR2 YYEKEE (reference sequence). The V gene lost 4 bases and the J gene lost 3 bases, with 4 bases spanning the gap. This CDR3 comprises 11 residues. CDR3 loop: CASSHYTEAFF. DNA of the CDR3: TGTGCCAGCAGCCATTACACTGAAGCTTTCTTT. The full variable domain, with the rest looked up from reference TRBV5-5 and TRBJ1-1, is DAGVTQSPTHLIKTRGQQVTLRCSPISGHKSVSWYQQVLGQGPQFIFQYYEKEERGRGNFPDRFSARQFPNYSSELNVNALLLGDSALYLCASSHYTEAFFGQGTRLTVV.

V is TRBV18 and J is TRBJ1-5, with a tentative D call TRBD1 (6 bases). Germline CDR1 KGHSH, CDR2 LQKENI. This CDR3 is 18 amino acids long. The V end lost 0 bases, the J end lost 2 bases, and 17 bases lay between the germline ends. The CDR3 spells CASSPPSGTTGGNQPQHF. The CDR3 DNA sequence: TGTGCCAGCTCACCACCGTCCGGGACAACTGGTGGCAATCAGCCCCAGCATTTT.

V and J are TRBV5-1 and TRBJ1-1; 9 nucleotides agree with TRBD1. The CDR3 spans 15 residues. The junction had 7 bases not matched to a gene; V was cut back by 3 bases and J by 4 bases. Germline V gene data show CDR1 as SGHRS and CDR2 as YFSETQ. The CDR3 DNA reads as TGCGCCAGCAGCTCTGGGACAGGGATGGGCACTGAAGCTTTCTTT. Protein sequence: CASSSGTGMGTEAFF. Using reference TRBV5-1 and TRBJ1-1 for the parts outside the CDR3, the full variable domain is KAGVTQTPRYLIKTRGQQVTLSCSPISGHRSVSWYQQTPGQGLQFLFEYFSETQRNKGNFPGRFSGRQFSNSRSEMNVSTLELGDSALYLCASSSGTGMGTEAFFGQGTRLTVV.

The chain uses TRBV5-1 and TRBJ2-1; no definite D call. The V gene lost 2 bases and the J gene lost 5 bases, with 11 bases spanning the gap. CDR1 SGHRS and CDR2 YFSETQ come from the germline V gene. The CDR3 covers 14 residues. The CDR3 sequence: CASSLDSSHNEQFF. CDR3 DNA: TGCGCCAGCAGCTTAGATAGTTCGCACAATGAGCAGTTCTTC.

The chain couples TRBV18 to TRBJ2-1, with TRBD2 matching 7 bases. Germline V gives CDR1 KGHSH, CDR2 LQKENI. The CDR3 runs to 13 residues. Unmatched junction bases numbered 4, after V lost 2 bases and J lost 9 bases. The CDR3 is CASSPNTGGEQFF. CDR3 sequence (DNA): TGTGCCAGCTCACCAAACACGGGAGGTGAGCAGTTCTTC.

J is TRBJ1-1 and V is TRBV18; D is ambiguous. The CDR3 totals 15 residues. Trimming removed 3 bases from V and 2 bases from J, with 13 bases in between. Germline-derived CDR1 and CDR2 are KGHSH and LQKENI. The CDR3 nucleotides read TGTGCCAGCTCACCCTTGGAAGGAGCCAACACTGAAGCTTTCTTT. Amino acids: CASSPLEGANTEAFF.

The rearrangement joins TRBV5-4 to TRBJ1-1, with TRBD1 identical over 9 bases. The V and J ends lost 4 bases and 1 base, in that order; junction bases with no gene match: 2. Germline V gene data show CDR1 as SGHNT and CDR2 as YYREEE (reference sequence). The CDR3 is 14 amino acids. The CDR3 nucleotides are TGTGCCAGCAGCCGGGACAGGGCGAACACTGAAGCTTTCTTT. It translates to CASSRDRANTEAFF.

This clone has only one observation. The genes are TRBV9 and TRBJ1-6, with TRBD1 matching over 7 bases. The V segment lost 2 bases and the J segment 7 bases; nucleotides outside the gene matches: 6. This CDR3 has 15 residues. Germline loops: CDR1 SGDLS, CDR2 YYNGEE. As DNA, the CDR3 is TGTGCCAGCAGCGTCGCAGGGGGAGGAAATTCACCCCTCCACTTT. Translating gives CASSVAGGGNSPLHF. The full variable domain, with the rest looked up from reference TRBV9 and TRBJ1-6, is DSGVTQTPKHLITATGQRVTLRCSPRSGDLSVYWYQQSLDQGLQFLIQYYNGEERAKGNILERFSAQQFPDLHSELNLSSLELGDSALYFCASSVAGGGNSPLHFGNGTRLTVT.

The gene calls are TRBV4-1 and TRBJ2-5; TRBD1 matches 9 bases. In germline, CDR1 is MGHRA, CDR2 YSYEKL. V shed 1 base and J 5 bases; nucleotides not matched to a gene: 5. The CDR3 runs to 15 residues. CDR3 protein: CASSQAQGAGETQYF. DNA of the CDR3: TGCGCCAGCAGCCAAGCACAGGGGGCTGGGGAGACCCAGTACTTC.

The CDR3 DNA is TGTGCCAGCAGCGTCCCGAGCCAAGAGACCCAGTACTTC. This sequence encodes CASSVPSQETQYF. V usage is TRBV7-2 and J usage is TRBJ2-5; unclear D gene. Germline V gives CDR1 SGHTA, CDR2 FQGNSA. This CDR3 has 13 residues. V was trimmed by 5 bases and J by 1 base, leaving 8 bases between them.

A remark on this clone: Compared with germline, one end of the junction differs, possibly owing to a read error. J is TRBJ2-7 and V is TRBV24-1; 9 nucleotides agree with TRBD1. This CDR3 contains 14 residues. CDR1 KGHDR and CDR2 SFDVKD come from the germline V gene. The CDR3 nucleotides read TGTGCCACCAGTGATTTGGACAGGGGGTACGGGCAGTACTTC. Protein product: CATSDLDRGYGQYF.

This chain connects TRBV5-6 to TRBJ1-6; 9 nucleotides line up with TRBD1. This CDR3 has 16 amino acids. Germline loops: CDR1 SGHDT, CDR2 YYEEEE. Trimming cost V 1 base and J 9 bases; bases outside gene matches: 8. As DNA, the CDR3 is TGTGCCAGCAGCTTGCCGGGCCGGACAGGGGTTTCACCCCTCCACTTT. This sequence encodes CASSLPGRTGVSPLHF.

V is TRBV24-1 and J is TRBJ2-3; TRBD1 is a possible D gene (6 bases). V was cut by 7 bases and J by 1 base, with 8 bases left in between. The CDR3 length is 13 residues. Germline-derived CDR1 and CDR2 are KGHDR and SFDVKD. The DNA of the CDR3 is TGTGCCACCAGAGAGGGGGGCACAGATACGCAGTATTTT. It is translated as CATREGGTDTQYF.

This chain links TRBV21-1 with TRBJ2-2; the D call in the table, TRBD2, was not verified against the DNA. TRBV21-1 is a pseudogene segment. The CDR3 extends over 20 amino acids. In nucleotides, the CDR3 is TGTGCCAGCAGCAAGCCGAGGGGCAGACGAGCGGGGGTTATCACCGGGGAGCTGTTTTTT. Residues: CASSKPRGRRAGVITGELFF.